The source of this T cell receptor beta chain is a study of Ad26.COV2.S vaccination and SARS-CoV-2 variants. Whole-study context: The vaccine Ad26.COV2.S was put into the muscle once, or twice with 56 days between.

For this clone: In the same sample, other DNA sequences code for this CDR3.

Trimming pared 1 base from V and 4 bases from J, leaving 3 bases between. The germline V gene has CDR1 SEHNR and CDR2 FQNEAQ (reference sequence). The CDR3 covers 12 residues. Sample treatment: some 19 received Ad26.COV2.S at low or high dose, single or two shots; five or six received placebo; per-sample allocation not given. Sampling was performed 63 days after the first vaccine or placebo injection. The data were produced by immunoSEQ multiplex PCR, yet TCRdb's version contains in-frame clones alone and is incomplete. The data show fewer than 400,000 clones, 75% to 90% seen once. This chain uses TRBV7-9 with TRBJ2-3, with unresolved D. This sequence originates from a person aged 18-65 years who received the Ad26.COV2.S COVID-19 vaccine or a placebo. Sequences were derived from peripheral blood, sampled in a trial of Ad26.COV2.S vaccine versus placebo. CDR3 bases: TGTGCCAGCAGCTTAGGGGCAGATACGCAGTATTTT. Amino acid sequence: CASSLGADTQYF.